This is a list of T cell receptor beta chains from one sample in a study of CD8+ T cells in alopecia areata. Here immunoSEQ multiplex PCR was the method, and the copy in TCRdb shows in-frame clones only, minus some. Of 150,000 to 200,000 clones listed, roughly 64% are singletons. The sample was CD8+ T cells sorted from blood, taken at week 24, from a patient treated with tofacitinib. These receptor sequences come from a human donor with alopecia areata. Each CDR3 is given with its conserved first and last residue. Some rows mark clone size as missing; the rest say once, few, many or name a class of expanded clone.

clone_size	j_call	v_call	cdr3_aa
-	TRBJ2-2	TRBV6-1	CASSGTDEPSGGPSEELFF
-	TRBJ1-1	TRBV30	CAGQQEKNTEAFF
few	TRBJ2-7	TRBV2	CASSPGTDPYEQYF
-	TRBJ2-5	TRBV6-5	CASKWGGTQYF
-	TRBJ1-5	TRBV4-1	CASSHVTEGQPQHF
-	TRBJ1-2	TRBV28	CASSRLNGYTF
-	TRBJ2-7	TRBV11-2	CASSLDWEGQAFPDPYEQYF
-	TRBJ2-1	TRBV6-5	CASSTAGLEFF
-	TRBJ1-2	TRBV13	CASSLPGTGGYTF
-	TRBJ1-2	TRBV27	CASSLSGDYGYTF
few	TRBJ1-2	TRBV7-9	CASSSMTGSGYGYTF
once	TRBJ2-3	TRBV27	CASSLWGTLTSTDTQYF
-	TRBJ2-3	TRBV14	CASSQGAGGPWDTQYF
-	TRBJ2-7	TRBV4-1	CASSQAQEQYF
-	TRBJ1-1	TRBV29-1	CSVGLPEAFF
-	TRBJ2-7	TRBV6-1	CASSGGLDPYEQYF
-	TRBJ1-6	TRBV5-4	CAKRTGIIGRTLHF
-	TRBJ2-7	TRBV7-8	CASSLKPGQGSYEQYF
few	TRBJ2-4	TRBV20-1	CSARVGNIQYF
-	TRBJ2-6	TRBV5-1	CASSWSSLEVIGANVLTF
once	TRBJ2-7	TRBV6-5	CASSYRAARSYEQYF
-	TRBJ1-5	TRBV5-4	CAFGDRLYSNQPQHF
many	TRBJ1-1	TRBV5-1	CASSLPSRKPNTEAFF
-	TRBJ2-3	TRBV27	CASQEGLWGGHDTQYF
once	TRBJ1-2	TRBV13	CASSTRDGNYGYTF
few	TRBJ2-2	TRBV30	CAWRLGASTGELFF
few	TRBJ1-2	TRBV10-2	CASSETQDLDGYTF
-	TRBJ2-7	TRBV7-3	CASSLGTGGRVEQYF
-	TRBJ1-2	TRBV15	CATSSWDRNYGYTF
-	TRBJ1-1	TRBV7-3	CASSLRARMAEAFF
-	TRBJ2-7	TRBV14	CASSQPGEASYEQYF
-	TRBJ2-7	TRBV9	CASSALTPDRGEQYF
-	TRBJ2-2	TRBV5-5	CASSRPTGELFF
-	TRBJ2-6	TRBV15	CATSRDRSGANVLTF
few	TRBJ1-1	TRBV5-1	CASRQGGTEAFF
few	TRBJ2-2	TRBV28	CASSPSTLSGELFF
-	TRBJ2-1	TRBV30	CAWTSGGADEQFF
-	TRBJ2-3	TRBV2	CASSDQADTQYF
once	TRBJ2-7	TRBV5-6	CASSRGSARAPF
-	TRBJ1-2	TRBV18	CASSHNRVPGYTF
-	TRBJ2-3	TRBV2	CATPRRAGGTDTQYF
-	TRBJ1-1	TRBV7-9	CASSPGLTEAFF
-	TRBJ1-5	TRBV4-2	CASSQEDSPGNQPQHF
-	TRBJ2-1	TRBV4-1	CASSNSGGADEQFF
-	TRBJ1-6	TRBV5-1	CASSSANNSPLHF
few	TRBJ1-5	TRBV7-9	CASSPPGDNQPQHF
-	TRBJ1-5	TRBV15	CATSRDRYSNQPQHF
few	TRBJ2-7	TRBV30	CAWSATREQYF
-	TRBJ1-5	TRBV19	CASSPWGDSNQPQHF